A selection of T cell receptor beta chains follows, all from one sample in a study of control samples from healthy donors and cancer patients. Some clones are missing from TCRdb's copy, which holds only in-frame ones; the method was immunoSEQ multiplex PCR. The table records about 130,000 clones, 93% of them present only once. Input material: PBMCs. These receptor sequences come from a man aged 45-60 years with head and neck cancer. The CDR3 runs from the conserved cysteine through the conserved F or W. Fields, in order: J gene, V gene, D gene, clone size, CDR3 protein, CDR3 DNA. A D gene is named only where the DNA matches it firmly. Size tells how often a clone was seen (once, few, many) or the class of an expanded clone, and some rows leave it out.

J gene: TRBJ2-3; V gene: TRBV20-1; D gene: NA; clone size: NA; CDR3 protein: CSASVTDTQYF; CDR3 DNA: TGCAGTGCTAGCGTCACAGATACGCAGTATTTT
J gene: TRBJ1-2; V gene: TRBV7-2; D gene: TRBD1; clone size: NA; CDR3 protein: CASSGGTGEHRYGYTF; CDR3 DNA: TGTGCCAGCAGCGGAGGGACAGGGGAACACCGCTATGGCTACACCTTC
J gene: TRBJ2-4; V gene: TRBV28; D gene: NA; clone size: once; CDR3 protein: CASSLARRTKNIQYF; CDR3 DNA: TGTGCCAGCAGTTTAGCCCGTAGAACCAAAAACATTCAGTACTTC
J gene: TRBJ2-7; V gene: TRBV5-6; D gene: TRBD1; clone size: NA; CDR3 protein: CASSFPLTGGEQYF; CDR3 DNA: TGTGCCAGCAGCTTCCCCCTGACAGGGGGCGAGCAGTACTTC
J gene: TRBJ2-6; V gene: TRBV6-5; D gene: NA; clone size: NA; CDR3 protein: CASSRVGANVLTF; CDR3 DNA: TGTGCCAGCAGCAGGGTGGGGGCCAACGTCCTGACTTTC
J gene: TRBJ2-3; V gene: TRBV7-9; D gene: TRBD1; clone size: NA; CDR3 protein: CASSRGDRETDTQYF; CDR3 DNA: TGTGCCAGCAGCCGTGGGGACAGGGAGACAGATACGCAGTATTTT
J gene: TRBJ2-5; V gene: TRBV30; D gene: NA; clone size: NA; CDR3 protein: CAGGGGQETQYF; CDR3 DNA: TGTGCCGGAGGGGGTGGCCAAGAGACCCAGTACTTC
J gene: TRBJ1-1; V gene: TRBV5-6; D gene: NA; clone size: NA; CDR3 protein: CASSLYDHRYSNTEAFF; CDR3 DNA: TGTGCCAGCAGCTTGTACGACCACAGGTACTCGAACACTGAAGCTTTCTTT
J gene: TRBJ1-4; V gene: TRBV5-1; D gene: TRBD1; clone size: NA; CDR3 protein: CASNSGTANEKLFF; CDR3 DNA: TGCGCCAGCAATTCCGGGACAGCGAATGAAAAACTGTTTTTT
J gene: TRBJ1-5; V gene: TRBV28; D gene: NA; clone size: NA; CDR3 protein: CASREGPSANQPQHF; CDR3 DNA: TGTGCCAGCAGGGAGGGACCCTCGGCAAATCAGCCCCAGCATTTT
J gene: TRBJ2-7; V gene: TRBV7-3; D gene: NA; clone size: NA; CDR3 protein: CASSPEGSSYEQYF; CDR3 DNA: TGTGCCAGCAGCCCGGAGGGGAGCTCCTACGAGCAGTACTTC
J gene: TRBJ1-1; V gene: TRBV12-3/TRBV12-4; D gene: TRBD1; clone size: NA; CDR3 protein: CASRSGQGIGAFF; CDR3 DNA: TGTGCCAGCAGGTCGGGACAGGGCATCGGAGCTTTCTTT
J gene: TRBJ1-2; V gene: TRBV7-9; D gene: NA; clone size: NA; CDR3 protein: CASSQGRWQGNYGYTF; CDR3 DNA: TGTGCCAGCAGCCAGGGAAGGTGGCAGGGGAACTATGGCTACACCTTC
J gene: TRBJ1-1; V gene: TRBV14; D gene: NA; clone size: NA; CDR3 protein: CASSPLSWPANTEAFF; CDR3 DNA: TGTGCCAGCAGCCCCCTATCCTGGCCCGCGAACACTGAAGCTTTCTTT
J gene: TRBJ1-4; V gene: TRBV15; D gene: NA; clone size: NA; CDR3 protein: CATSLSGLNEKLFF; CDR3 DNA: TGTGCCACCAGCCTTTCAGGGCTTAATGAAAAACTGTTTTTT
J gene: TRBJ2-1; V gene: TRBV28; D gene: NA; clone size: NA; CDR3 protein: CASSTRQRIEQFF; CDR3 DNA: TGTGCCAGCAGTACCCGACAGAGGATTGAGCAGTTCTTC
J gene: TRBJ1-1; V gene: TRBV6-2/TRBV6-3; D gene: NA; clone size: NA; CDR3 protein: CASSYQGLGAFF; CDR3 DNA: TGTGCCAGCAGTTACCAGGGGTTGGGAGCTTTCTTT
J gene: TRBJ1-2; V gene: TRBV15; D gene: NA; clone size: NA; CDR3 protein: CATYRVDYGYTF; CDR3 DNA: TGTGCCACCTACAGGGTAGACTATGGCTACACCTTC
J gene: TRBJ1-4; V gene: TRBV9; D gene: NA; clone size: NA; CDR3 protein: CASSVAAGQNGEGLFF; CDR3 DNA: TGTGCCAGCAGCGTAGCGGCAGGGCAGAACGGGGAGGGACTGTTTTTT
J gene: TRBJ1-2; V gene: TRBV30; D gene: NA; clone size: NA; CDR3 protein: CAWSLAGNYGYTF; CDR3 DNA: TGTGCCTGGAGTCTCGCAGGGAACTATGGCTACACCTTC
J gene: TRBJ2-3; V gene: TRBV9; D gene: NA; clone size: NA; CDR3 protein: CASSVRAKGTDTQYF; CDR3 DNA: TGTGCCAGCAGCGTTCGGGCAAAGGGCACAGATACGCAGTATTTT
J gene: TRBJ1-2; V gene: TRBV6-4; D gene: TRBD1; clone size: NA; CDR3 protein: CASRRGQGYGYTF; CDR3 DNA: TGTGCCAGCAGGCGGGGACAGGGCTATGGCTACACCTTC
J gene: TRBJ1-5; V gene: TRBV18; D gene: TRBD1; clone size: NA; CDR3 protein: CASSPTTGGDNQPQHF; CDR3 DNA: TGTGCCAGCTCACCTACGACAGGGGGAGACAATCAGCCCCAGCATTTT
J gene: TRBJ2-2; V gene: TRBV14; D gene: TRBD1; clone size: NA; CDR3 protein: CASRGQRNTGELFF; CDR3 DNA: TGTGCCAGCAGGGGACAGCGGAACACCGGGGAGCTGTTTTTT
J gene: TRBJ2-5; V gene: TRBV7-2; D gene: NA; clone size: NA; CDR3 protein: CASSLVGGKETQYF; CDR3 DNA: TGTGCCAGCAGCTTAGTTGGGGGTAAAGAGACCCAGTACTTC
J gene: TRBJ2-5; V gene: TRBV7-2; D gene: NA; clone size: NA; CDR3 protein: CASSLRRGLQETQYF; CDR3 DNA: TGTGCCAGCAGCCTGAGAAGGGGATTGCAAGAGACCCAGTACTTC
J gene: TRBJ1-3; V gene: TRBV6-2/TRBV6-3; D gene: NA; clone size: once; CDR3 protein: CASSKRTPGEPTRNTIYF; CDR3 DNA: TGTGCCAGCAGCAAGCGGACACCGGGGGAGCCCACCCGAAACACCATATATTTT
J gene: TRBJ2-7; V gene: TRBV10-3; D gene: NA; clone size: NA; CDR3 protein: CATLSTDSYEQYF; CDR3 DNA: TGTGCCACCTTATCGACGGACTCCTACGAGCAGTACTTC
J gene: TRBJ2-1; V gene: TRBV18; D gene: NA; clone size: NA; CDR3 protein: CASSRRLGSEQFF; CDR3 DNA: TGTGCCAGCTCACGTCGACTAGGCAGTGAGCAGTTCTTC
J gene: TRBJ1-1; V gene: TRBV10-3; D gene: NA; clone size: NA; CDR3 protein: CAISESKSAEDTEAFF; CDR3 DNA: TGTGCCATCAGTGAGTCGAAATCGGCAGAAGACACTGAAGCTTTCTTT
J gene: TRBJ2-1; V gene: TRBV14; D gene: TRBD1; clone size: NA; CDR3 protein: CASSPTGYEQFF; CDR3 DNA: TGTGCCAGCAGCCCGACAGGGTATGAGCAGTTCTTC
J gene: TRBJ2-5; V gene: TRBV28; D gene: TRBD2; clone size: NA; CDR3 protein: CASVLAGRETQYF; CDR3 DNA: TGTGCCAGCGTACTAGCGGGGAGAGAGACCCAGTACTTC
J gene: TRBJ1-1; V gene: TRBV6-5; D gene: NA; clone size: NA; CDR3 protein: CASSSETGRNTEAFF; CDR3 DNA: TGTGCCAGCAGTTCGGAGACCGGGCGTAACACTGAAGCTTTCTTT
J gene: TRBJ2-7; V gene: TRBV21-1; D gene: NA; clone size: once; CDR3 protein: CASSSVGPRTYEQYF; CDR3 DNA: TGTGCCAGCAGCTCAGTGGGGCCCCGGACCTACGAGCAGTACTTC
J gene: TRBJ1-2; V gene: TRBV4-2; D gene: NA; clone size: once; CDR3 protein: CASREGFGYTF; CDR3 DNA: TGTGCCAGCAGAGAAGGGTTTGGCTACACCTTC
J gene: TRBJ2-7; V gene: TRBV3-1/TRBV3-2; D gene: NA; clone size: once; CDR3 protein: CASSRLSQTYEQYF; CDR3 DNA: TGTGCCAGCAGCCGCTTGTCGCAGACCTACGAGCAGTACTTC
J gene: TRBJ2-5; V gene: TRBV7-2; D gene: TRBD2; clone size: NA; CDR3 protein: CASRLGLAGEYQETQYF; CDR3 DNA: TGTGCCAGCAGACTGGGACTAGCGGGGGAGTACCAAGAGACCCAGTACTTC
J gene: TRBJ1-2; V gene: TRBV5-1; D gene: NA; clone size: NA; CDR3 protein: CASSADGYGYTF; CDR3 DNA: TGCGCCAGCAGCGCCGACGGCTATGGCTACACCTTC
J gene: TRBJ1-1; V gene: TRBV5-1; D gene: TRBD1; clone size: few; CDR3 protein: CASSEGDRLLGTEAFF; CDR3 DNA: TGCGCCAGCAGCGAGGGGGACAGGCTCCTGGGGACTGAAGCTTTCTTT
J gene: TRBJ1-1; V gene: TRBV12-3/TRBV12-4; D gene: NA; clone size: NA; CDR3 protein: CASSSQTSEAFF; CDR3 DNA: TGTGCCAGCAGTTCCCAAACGAGTGAAGCTTTCTTT